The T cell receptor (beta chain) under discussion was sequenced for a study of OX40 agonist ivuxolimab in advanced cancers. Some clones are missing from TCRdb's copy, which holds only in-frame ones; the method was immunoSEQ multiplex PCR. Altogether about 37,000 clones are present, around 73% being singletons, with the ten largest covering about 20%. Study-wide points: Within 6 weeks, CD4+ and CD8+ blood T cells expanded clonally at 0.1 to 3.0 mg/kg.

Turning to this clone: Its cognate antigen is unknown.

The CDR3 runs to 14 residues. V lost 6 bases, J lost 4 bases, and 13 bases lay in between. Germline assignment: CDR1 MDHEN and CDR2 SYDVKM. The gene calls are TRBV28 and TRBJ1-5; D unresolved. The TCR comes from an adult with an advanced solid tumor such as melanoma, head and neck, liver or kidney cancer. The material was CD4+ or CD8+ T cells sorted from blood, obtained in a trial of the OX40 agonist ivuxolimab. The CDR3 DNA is TGTGCCAGCAGCCAAAAGGGCCCTAATCAGCCCCAGCATTTT. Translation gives CASSQKGPNQPQHF.